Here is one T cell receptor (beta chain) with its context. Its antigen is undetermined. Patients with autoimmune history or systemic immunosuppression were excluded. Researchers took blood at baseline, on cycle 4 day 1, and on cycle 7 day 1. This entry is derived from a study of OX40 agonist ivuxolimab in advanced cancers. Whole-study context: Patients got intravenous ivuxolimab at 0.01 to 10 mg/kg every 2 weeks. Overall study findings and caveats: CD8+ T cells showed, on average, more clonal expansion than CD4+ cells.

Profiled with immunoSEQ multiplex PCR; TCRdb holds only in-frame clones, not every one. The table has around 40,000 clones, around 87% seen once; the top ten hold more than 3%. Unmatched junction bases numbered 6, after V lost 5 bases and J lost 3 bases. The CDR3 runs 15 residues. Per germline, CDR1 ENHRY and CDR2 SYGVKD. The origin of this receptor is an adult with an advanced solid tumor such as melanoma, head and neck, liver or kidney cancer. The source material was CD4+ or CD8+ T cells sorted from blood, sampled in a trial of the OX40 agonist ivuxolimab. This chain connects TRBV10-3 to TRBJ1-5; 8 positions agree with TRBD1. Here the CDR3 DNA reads TGTGCCATCAGTCCCGGACAGGGTACCAATCAGCCCCAGCATTTT. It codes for CAISPGQGTNQPQHF.